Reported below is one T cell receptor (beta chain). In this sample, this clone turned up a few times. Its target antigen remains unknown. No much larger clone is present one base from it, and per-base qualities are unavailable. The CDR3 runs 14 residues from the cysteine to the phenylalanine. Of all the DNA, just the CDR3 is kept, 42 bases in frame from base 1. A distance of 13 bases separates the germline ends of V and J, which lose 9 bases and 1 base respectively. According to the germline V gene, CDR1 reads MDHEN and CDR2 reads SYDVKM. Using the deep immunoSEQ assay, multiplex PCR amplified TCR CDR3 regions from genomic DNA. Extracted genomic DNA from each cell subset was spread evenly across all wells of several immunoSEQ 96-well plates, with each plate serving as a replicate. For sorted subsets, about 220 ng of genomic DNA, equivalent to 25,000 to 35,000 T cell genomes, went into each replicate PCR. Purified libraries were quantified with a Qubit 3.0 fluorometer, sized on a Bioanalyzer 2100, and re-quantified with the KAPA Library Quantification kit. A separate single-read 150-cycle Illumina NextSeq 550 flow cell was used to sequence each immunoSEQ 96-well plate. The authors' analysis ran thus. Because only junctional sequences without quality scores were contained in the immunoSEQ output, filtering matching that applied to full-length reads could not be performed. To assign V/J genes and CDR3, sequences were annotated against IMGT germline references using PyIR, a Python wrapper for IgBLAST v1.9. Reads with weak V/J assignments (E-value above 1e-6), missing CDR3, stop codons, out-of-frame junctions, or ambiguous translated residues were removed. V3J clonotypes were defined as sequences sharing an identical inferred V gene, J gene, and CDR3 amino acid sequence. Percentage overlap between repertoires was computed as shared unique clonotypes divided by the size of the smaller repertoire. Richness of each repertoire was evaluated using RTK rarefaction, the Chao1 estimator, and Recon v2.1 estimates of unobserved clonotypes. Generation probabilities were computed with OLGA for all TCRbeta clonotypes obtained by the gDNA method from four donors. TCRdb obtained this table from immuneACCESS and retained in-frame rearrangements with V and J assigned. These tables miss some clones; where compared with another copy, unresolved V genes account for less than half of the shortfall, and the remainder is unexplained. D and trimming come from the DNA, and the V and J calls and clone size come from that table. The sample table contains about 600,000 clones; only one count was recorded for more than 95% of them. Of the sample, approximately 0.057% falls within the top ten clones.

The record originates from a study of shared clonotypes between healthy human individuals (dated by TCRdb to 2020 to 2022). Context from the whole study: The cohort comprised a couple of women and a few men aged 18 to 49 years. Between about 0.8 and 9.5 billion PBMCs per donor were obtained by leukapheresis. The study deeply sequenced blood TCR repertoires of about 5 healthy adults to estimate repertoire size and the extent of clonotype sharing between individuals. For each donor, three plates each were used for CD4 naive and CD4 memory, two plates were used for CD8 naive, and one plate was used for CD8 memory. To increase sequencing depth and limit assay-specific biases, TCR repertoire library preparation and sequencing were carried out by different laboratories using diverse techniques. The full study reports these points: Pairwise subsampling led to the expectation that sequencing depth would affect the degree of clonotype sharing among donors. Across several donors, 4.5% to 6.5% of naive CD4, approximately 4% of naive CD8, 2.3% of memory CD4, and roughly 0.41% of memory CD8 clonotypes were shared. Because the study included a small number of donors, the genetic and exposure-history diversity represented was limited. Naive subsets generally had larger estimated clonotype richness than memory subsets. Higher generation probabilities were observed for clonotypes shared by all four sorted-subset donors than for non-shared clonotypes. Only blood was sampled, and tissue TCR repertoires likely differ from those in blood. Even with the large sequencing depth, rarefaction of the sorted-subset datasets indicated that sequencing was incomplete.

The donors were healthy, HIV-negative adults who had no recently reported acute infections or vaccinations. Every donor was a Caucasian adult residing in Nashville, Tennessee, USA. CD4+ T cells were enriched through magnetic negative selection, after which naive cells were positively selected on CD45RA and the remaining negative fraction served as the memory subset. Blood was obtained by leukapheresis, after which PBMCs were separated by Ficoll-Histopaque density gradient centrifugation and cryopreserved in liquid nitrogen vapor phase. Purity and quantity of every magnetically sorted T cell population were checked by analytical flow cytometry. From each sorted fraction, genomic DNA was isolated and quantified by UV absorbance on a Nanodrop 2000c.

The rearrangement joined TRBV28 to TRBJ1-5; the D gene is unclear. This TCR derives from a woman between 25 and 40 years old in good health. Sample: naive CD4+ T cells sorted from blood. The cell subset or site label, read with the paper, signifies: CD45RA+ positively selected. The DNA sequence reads TGTGCCAGTGGAGGGATTAGGAGCAATCAGCCCCAGCATTTT. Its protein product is CASGGIRSNQPQHF.